This T cell receptor beta chain originates from a study of CD8+CD57+ T cells in acquired aplastic anemia. Study as a whole: Recorded DNA amounts for sorted CD4+ and CD8+ cells had an average of 3.2 ug.

Genomic DNA, serving as template, underwent TCR beta VDJ and CDR3 profiling. TCRdb used MiXCR to reprocess the reads, holding one entry per CDR3 protein. The data hold approximately 180,000 distinct CDR3 sequences, with about 45% observed a single time. This CDR3 contains 13 residues. V was pared by 6 bases and J by 4 bases, with 13 bases between. CDR1 and CDR2 (germline): MDHEN, SYDVKM. Before being chosen for sequencing, patients had shown CD8+CD57+ cell expansion by flow cytometry. With no exception, the patients had severe acquired aplastic anemia. Only one count was recorded for this clonotype. The chain couples TRBV28 to TRBJ2-7; D gene unclear. The sequence was obtained from a human donor with aplastic anemia. Sample: sorted CD4+, CD8+, or CD8+CD57+ T cells (not recorded which) from PBMCs. CDR3 coding DNA: TGTGCCAGCAGGCCAGCGAACATATACGAGCAGTACTTC. This codes for CASRPANIYEQYF.